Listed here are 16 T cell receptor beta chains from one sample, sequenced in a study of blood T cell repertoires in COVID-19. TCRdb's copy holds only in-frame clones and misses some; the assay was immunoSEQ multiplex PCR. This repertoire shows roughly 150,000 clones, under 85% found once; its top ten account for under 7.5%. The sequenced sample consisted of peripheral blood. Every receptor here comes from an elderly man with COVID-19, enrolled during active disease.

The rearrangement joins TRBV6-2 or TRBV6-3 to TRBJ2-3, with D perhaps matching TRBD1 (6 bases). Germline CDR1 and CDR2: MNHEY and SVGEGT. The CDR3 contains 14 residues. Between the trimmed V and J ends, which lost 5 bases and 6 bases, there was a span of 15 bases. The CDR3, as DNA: TGTGCCAGCAGTCAGGGGACCGGACGCGATACGCAGTATTTT. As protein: CASSQGTGRDTQYF.

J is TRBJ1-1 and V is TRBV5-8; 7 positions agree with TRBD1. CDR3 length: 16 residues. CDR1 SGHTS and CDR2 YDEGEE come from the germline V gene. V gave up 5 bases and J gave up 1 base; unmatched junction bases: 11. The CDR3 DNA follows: TGTGCCAGCAGATTGACAGGGTTCATGACGAACACTGAAGCTTTCTTT. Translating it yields CASRLTGFMTNTEAFF.

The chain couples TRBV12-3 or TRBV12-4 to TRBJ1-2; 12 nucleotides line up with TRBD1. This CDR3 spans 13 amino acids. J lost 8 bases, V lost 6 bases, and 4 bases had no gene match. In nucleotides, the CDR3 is TGTGCCAGCAGGGGGGGACAGGGGGCAGGCTACACCTTC. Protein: CASRGGQGAGYTF.

CDR3 protein: CASSQERGGLFF. Written as DNA, the CDR3 is TGTGCCAGCAGCCAAGAGCGGGGGGGGTTGTTCTTC. The chain employs TRBV4-2 and TRBJ2-1, with TRBD2 identical over 9 bases. Germline-derived CDR1 and CDR2 are LGHNA and YNFKEQ. The CDR3 sequence is 12 residues long. V shed 0 bases and J 15 bases; nucleotides not matched to a gene: 3.

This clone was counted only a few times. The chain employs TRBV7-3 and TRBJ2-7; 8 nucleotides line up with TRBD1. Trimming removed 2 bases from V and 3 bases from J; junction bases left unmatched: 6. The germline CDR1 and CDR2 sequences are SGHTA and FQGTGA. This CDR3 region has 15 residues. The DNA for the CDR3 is TGTGCCAGCAGCTTAGATGGGACAGGCTTCTACGAGCAGTACTTC. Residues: CASSLDGTGFYEQYF. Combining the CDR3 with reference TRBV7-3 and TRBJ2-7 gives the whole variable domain GAGVSQTPSNKVTEKGKYVELRCDPISGHTALYWYRQSLGQGPEFLIYFQGTGAADDSGLPNDRFFAVRPEGSVSTLKIQRTERGDSAVYLCASSLDGTGFYEQYFGPGTRLTVT.

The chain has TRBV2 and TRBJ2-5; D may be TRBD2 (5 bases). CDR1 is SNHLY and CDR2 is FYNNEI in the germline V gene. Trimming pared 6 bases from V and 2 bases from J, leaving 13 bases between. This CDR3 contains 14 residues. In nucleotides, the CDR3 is TGTGCCAGCAGAACATCTACGGGGCAAGAGACCCAGTACTTC. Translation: CASRTSTGQETQYF.

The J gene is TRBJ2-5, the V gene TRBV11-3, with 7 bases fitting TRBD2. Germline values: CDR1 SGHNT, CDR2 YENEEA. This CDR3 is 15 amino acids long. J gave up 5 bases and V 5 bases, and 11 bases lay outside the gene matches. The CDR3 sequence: CASSAVPTSRETQYF. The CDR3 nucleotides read TGTGCCAGCAGCGCCGTCCCGACTAGCCGGGAGACCCAGTACTTC.

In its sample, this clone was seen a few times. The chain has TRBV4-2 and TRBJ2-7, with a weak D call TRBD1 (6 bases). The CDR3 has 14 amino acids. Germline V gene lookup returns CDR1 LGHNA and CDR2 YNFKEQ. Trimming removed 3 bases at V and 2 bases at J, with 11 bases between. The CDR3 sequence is CASSHSDRTYEQYF. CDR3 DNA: TGTGCCAGCAGCCATTCCGACAGGACCTACGAGCAGTACTTC.

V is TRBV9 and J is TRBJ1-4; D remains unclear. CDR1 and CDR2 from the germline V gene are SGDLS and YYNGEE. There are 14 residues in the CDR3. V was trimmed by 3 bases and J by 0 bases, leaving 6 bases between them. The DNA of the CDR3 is TGTGCCAGCAGCGAGGGAGCAACTAATGAAAAACTGTTTTTT. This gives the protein CASSEGATNEKLFF.

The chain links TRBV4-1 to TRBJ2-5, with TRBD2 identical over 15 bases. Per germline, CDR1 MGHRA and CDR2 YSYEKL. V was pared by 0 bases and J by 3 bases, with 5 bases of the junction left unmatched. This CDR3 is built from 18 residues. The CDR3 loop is CASSQEGLAGGAEETQYF. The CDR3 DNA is TGCGCCAGCAGCCAAGAGGGACTAGCGGGGGGCGCTGAAGAGACCCAGTACTTC.

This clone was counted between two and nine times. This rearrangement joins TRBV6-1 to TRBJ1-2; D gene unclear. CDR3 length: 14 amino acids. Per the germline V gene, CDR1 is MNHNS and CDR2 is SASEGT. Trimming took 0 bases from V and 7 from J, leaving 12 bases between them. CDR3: CASSEATMTGGYTF. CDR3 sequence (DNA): TGTGCCAGCAGTGAAGCGACCATGACGGGTGGCTACACCTTC.

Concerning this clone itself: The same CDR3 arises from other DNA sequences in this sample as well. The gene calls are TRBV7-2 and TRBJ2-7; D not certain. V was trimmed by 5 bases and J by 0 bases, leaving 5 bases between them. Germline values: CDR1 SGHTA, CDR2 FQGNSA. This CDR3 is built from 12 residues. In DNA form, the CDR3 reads TGTGCCAGCAGCCCCTCCTCCTACGAGCAGTACTTC. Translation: CASSPSSYEQYF.

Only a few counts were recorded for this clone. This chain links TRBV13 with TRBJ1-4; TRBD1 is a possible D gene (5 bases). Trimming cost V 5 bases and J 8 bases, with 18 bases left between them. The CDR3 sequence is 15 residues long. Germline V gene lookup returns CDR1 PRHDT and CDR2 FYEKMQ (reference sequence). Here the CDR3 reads CASSLRGANEEKLFF. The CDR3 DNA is TGTGCCAGCAGCCTTCGTGGGGCTAATGAAGAAAAACTGTTTTTT.

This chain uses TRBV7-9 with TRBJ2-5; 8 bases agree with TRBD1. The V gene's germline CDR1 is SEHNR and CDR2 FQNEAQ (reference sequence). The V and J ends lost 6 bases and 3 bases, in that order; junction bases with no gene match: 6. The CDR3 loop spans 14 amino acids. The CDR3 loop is CASSPGQGKETQYF. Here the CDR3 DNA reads TGTGCCAGCAGTCCTGGACAGGGCAAAGAGACCCAGTACTTC. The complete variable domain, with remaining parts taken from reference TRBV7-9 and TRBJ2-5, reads DTGVSQNPRHKITKRGQNVTFRCDPISEHNRLYWYRQTLGQGPEFLTYFQNEAQLEKSRLLSDRFSAERPKGSFSTLEIQRTEQGDSAMYLCASSPGQGKETQYFGPGTRLLVL.

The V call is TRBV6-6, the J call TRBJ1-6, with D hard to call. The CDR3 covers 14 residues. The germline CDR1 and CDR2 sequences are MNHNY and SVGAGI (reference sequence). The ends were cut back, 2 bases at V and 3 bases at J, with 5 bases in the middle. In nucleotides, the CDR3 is TGTGCCAGCAGTTACACCTACTATAATTCACCCCTCCACTTT. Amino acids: CASSYTYYNSPLHF.

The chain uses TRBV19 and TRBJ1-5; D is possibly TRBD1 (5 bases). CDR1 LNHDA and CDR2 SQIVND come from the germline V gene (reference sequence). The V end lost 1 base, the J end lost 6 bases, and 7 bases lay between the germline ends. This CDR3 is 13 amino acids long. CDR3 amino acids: CASSIGRGQPQHF. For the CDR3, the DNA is TGTGCCAGTAGTATAGGAAGGGGTCAGCCCCAGCATTTT.